This T cell receptor beta chain was retrieved from a study of T cell repertoires in cytomegalovirus infection. Study-wide background: Public signatures in TCR beta pointed to CMV infection and matching HLA type. Findings and limits, study-wide: Across the ex vivo response, the dominant clonotypes were HLA-C-restricted CMV-specific TCR beta clonotypes.

Trimming removed 3 bases from V and 7 bases from J; junction bases left unmatched: 4. Per germline, CDR1 SGHTA and CDR2 FQGTGA. This CDR3 is 15 amino acids long. This clonotype was detected a few times. Its antigen is undetermined. One entry per CDR3 protein results from TCRdb running MiXCR on the reads. The sample comprises 26,000 or so distinct CDR3 sequences, approximately 18% of which are singletons, and roughly 80% rests with the top ten. The receptor was isolated from a human donor in good health (CMV status not recorded). Some clones in this sample may be carry-over from other donors' samples. This sample comprised CD8+ T cells from cultured PBMCs, obtained from culture after CMV antigen stimulation. The chain recombines TRBV7-3 with TRBJ2-1; TRBD2 matches 12 bases. The CDR3 sequence is CASSLTSGSFNEQFF. CDR3 coding DNA: TGTGCCAGCAGCTTGACTAGCGGGAGTTTTAATGAGCAGTTCTTC.